This T cell receptor beta chain was recorded in a study of human T cells and chemical hapten exposure. Study-wide context: The sensitizer, 2% DPC, was used on roughly 2 cm by roughly 2 cm of upper inner arm skin. The patients were mostly female; they had alopecia areata, totalis or universalis.

Study-wide results and caveats: Significantly greater numbers of large CDR3 similarity clusters came from expanded TCRs than from controls.

TCRdb recomputed calls from the RACE reads with MiXCR, one row per CDR3 protein. The sample has tens of thousands of distinct CDR3 sequences, 8.5% seen once. Trimming took 5 bases from V and 0 from J, leaving 12 bases between them. The CDR3 sequence is 15 residues long. Germline V gene data show CDR1 as SGHVS and CDR2 as FQNEAQ. Time point indicated: patch test 2, 6 weeks after DPC sensitization. Treatment denoted: therapeutic diphenylcyclopropenone sensitization with weekly scalp DPC. Concerning this clonotype itself: Its target is unknown.

The sequence was obtained from a woman between 45 and 60 years old with alopecia areata. Some clones in this sample may be carry-over from other donors' samples. This rearrangement joins TRBV7-8 to TRBJ2-3; D may correspond to TRBD1 or TRBD2 (5 bases each). The input for sequencing was whole blood, taken in connection with sensitization to the hapten diphenylcyclopropenone (DPC). The CDR3 protein is CASSRIWGSTDTQYF. CDR3 bases: TGTGCCAGCAGCAGGATATGGGGGAGCACAGATACGCAGTATTTT.